The rows below give T cell receptor beta chains drawn from one sample of a study of T cells in Graves' hyperthyroidism and ophthalmopathy. TCRdb ran MiXCR on the multiplex PCR reads and lists one entry per CDR3 protein. The sample shows 600,000 to 700,000 distinct CDR3 sequences, approximately 42% of them seen only once. Sequences were obtained from peripheral blood or thyroid tissue (not recorded which). These TCRs come from an adult man with Graves' disease, either hyperthyroidism or ophthalmopathy (not recorded which). Both conserved end residues are part of each CDR3. A D gene is named only where the DNA matches it firmly. Only some rows state a clone size, as once, few, many or a class for expanded clones.

clone_size,j_call,v_call,d_call,cdr3_nt,cdr3_aa
NA,TRBJ2-5,TRBV2,NA,TGTGCCAGCAACCCCCAGACAGCTCAAGAGACCCAGTACTTC,CASNPQTAQETQYF
many,TRBJ2-2,TRBV7-2,TRBD2,TGTGCCAGCAGCCTAGCGGGGGGGCTTACGGGGGAGCTGTTTTTT,CASSLAGGLTGELFF
NA,TRBJ1-1,TRBV10-2,NA,TGTGCCAGCAGTGCGGACCGGAACACTGAAGTTTTCTTT,CASSADRNTEVFF
few,TRBJ1-4,TRBV7-8,NA,TGTGCCAGCAGCTCGGGAGTTAGCGAGTCTAATGAAAAACTGTTTTTT,CASSSGVSESNEKLFF
NA,TRBJ2-7,TRBV25-1,TRBD1,TGTGCCAGTAGGGACAGGGCAGGGTACGAGCAGTACTTC,CASRDRAGYEQYF
NA,TRBJ2-5,TRBV6-6,TRBD2,TGTGCCAGCAGTTACTCGACCCTCCTAGCGGGAGGCCAAGAGACCCAGTACTTC,CASSYSTLLAGGQETQYF
once,TRBJ2-5,TRBV2,TRBD2,TGTGCCAGCAGTGAAGAATGGGCAGGGAGGGGAGAGACCCAGTACTTC,CASSEEWAGRGETQYF
once,TRBJ2-7,TRBV29-1,TRBD1,TGCAGCGTTAATATACAGGGGGCGAACGAGCAGTACTTC,CSVNIQGANEQYF
NA,TRBJ1-5,TRBV7-2,TRBD1,TGTGCCAGCAGCTTAAGTAAGGGACAGGCCCAGCATTTT,CASSLSKGQAQHF
NA,TRBJ2-5,TRBV20-1,TRBD2,TGCAGTGCTAGAGTATTAGCGGGAGCCCGGGAGACCCAGTACTTC,CSARVLAGARETQYF
many,TRBJ1-6,TRBV7-9,NA,TGTGCCAGCAGCTTTGACAGCGGGATTTCACCCCTCCACTTT,CASSFDSGISPLHF
NA,TRBJ1-3,TRBV12-3/TRBV12-4,NA,TGTGCCAGCAGTTTAGACTCGGCTGCCTCTGGAAACACCATATATTTT,CASSLDSAASGNTIYF
many,TRBJ2-2,TRBV9,TRBD2,TGTGCCAGCAGCGTAGCGGGAGGTACCGGGGAGCTGTTTTTT,CASSVAGGTGELFF
few,TRBJ2-2,TRBV20-1,NA,TGCAGTGCTAGTTATGGGAACACCGGGGAGCTGTTTTTT,CSASYGNTGELFF
few,TRBJ1-1,TRBV29-1,TRBD1,TGTGCCAGTAGTATGGACCGACAGGGTGACGCTGAAGCTTTCTTT,CASSMDRQGDAEAFF
NA,TRBJ2-2,TRBV29-1,TRBD1,TGCAGCGTTGTGGGTCAGGGGGACGGCACCGGGGAGCTGTTTTTT,CSVVGQGDGTGELFF
few,TRBJ1-5,TRBV19,NA,TGTGCCAGTAGTATGTGGACGGGGATTCCTGGCAATCAGCCCCAGCATTTT,CASSMWTGIPGNQPQHF
NA,TRBJ1-2,TRBV2,NA,TGTGCCAGCGTTGCCGGGGACTATGGCTACACCTTC,CASVAGDYGYTF
NA,TRBJ2-7,TRBV5-1,TRBD2,TGCGCCAGCAGCTTGGTAGGTAGCGGGACCGCCTACGAGCAGTACTTC,CASSLVGSGTAYEQYF
many,TRBJ2-7,TRBV12-3/TRBV12-4,NA,TGTGCCAGCAGTTCCGCCCGGCGAGGCTACGAGCAGTACTTC,CASSSARRGYEQYF
NA,TRBJ2-7,TRBV20-1,TRBD2,TGCAGTGCCAGGAGCGGGAGAGGAGTGTACGAGCAGTACTTC,CSARSGRGVYEQYF
NA,TRBJ2-5,TRBV7-3,NA,TGTGCCAGCGTAACTGAGAGGGCTAGGGAGACCCAGTACTTC,CASVTERARETQYF
NA,TRBJ1-6,TRBV2,TRBD1,TGTGCCAGCGAGCCAACAGGGGGATCCTCACCCCTCCACTTT,CASEPTGGSSPLHF
NA,TRBJ2-3,TRBV6-1,TRBD2,TGTGCCAGCAGTCCTTACGGGACTAGCGGGGGCACAGATACGCAGTATTTT,CASSPYGTSGGTDTQYF
many,TRBJ1-1,TRBV7-9,NA,TGTGCCAGCAGCCCCCGACCCGCAACTGAAGCTTTCTTT,CASSPRPATEAFF
once,TRBJ1-4,TRBV29-1,TRBD1,TGCAGCGCCCAAGTCCCAGGGGGCATTGGTGAAAAACTGTTTTTT,CSAQVPGGIGEKLFF
many,TRBJ2-5,TRBV10-3,TRBD2,TGTGCCATCAGTGGGACTAGCGGGATGGAGACCCAGTACTTC,CAISGTSGMETQYF
NA,TRBJ2-2,TRBV12-5,NA,TGTGCTAGTGGTTTGGCGTTGGGAAACACCGGGGAGCTGTTTTTT,CASGLALGNTGELFF
many,TRBJ1-1,TRBV10-2,NA,TGCGCCAGCAACACCCCAGGCAGGTCTGAAGCTTTCTTT,CASNTPGRSEAFF
NA,TRBJ1-5,TRBV4-1,NA,TGCGCCAGCAGCCAAGTGGAAGGGAACAATCAGCCCCAGCATTTT,CASSQVEGNNQPQHF